This T cell receptor beta chain emerged from a study of CD8 T cells in Susac syndrome. General observations from the study: The relatively small number of individuals in the TCR sequencing and HLA analysis was acknowledged by the study.

When the RNA was reverse transcribed, random hexamers were used with an input of roughly 0.45 to 1 ug. The authors amplified TCR beta CDR3 across 54 Vbeta and 13 Jbeta using immunoSEQ multiplex PCR. Via MiXCR, TCRdb re-called the immunoSEQ multiplex PCR reads, giving one row per CDR3 protein. The data hold 130,000 or so distinct CDR3 sequences, with roughly 80% observed a single time. Remarks on this clonotype: What it binds is unknown.

V lost 2 bases, J lost 4 bases, and 11 bases lay in between. The CDR3 contains 14 residues. Germline CDR1 and CDR2: MGHRA and YSYEKL. The source material was CD8+ T cells from PBMCs. The chain carries TRBV4-1 and TRBJ1-2; D may be TRBD1 (6 bases). This clonotype originated in a human donor with multiple sclerosis. CDR3 region: CASSQYTGLYGYTF. The CDR3 bases are TGCGCCAGCAGCCAATATACAGGGCTCTATGGCTACACCTTC.